This TCR beta chain was identified during a study of cytomegalovirus exposure and HLA in healthy donors (dated by TCRdb to 2016 to 2017). Turning to the overall study: An earlier analysis of approximately 600 of the donors reported approximately 300 Gb of sequence data and about 100 million unique TCR beta sequences from 150 million to 200 million T cells. About 330 gigabases of sequencing data and about 92 million unique TCR sequences made up an early release that covered approximately 620 HLA-typed donors. Of the roughly 400 genotyped donors, roughly 80% were placed in the genetic ancestry cluster associated with self-reported Caucasian donors. The study aimed to test whether signatures of past pathogen exposure could be identified by cataloging public T cell receptors. The study profiled the T cell repertoires of 666 subjects by immunosequencing and related them to cytomegalovirus serostatus. Along with the roughly 670-subject first cohort, a separate validation cohort of over a hundred different subjects was used. High-throughput TCR immunosequencing, statistical association of individual TCRs with disease status, and machine learning were combined to predict cytomegalovirus infection status. To study patterns of TCR occurrence, a later analysis re-analyzed previously published TCR beta repertoires from under 750 donors and added high-resolution HLA genotyping. The later analysis used no new phenotypic data to find candidate immune exposures, relying instead on TCR beta sequences and their occurrence across donors. An earlier analysis of 500 to 650 of the donors applied high-throughput TCR beta sequencing to assess whether each TCR beta V gene segment acted as functional or pseudogenic. Donor age, sex, ethnicity and CMV serostatus were compiled alongside the repertoire data. Genome-wide SNP genotypes for about three fifths of the 666 donors were used in a later genetic analysis, which treated that subset as a discovery cohort. All discovery cohort repertoires had been generated using a single sequencing platform. Both class I and class II loci were covered by HLA typing, at four-digit resolution. The number of donors typed differed by locus, with roughly 620-630 for A, B, C, DRB1 and DQB1, 522 for DQA1, 600 to 610 for DPA1, and some 440 for DPB1. A handful of DR-DQ haplotypes were handled as single units for association and clustering because linkage in the cohort was strong. Across approximately 420 genotyped donors of the cohort, an average of roughly 250,000 unique TCR beta nucleotide sequences per donor were sequenced, and 15% to 20% of those sequences were non-productive. Overall results and qualifications from the work: In this cohort, only TCR beta chains were sequenced, and detectable features were limited by the absence of alpha or paired-chain data. In a later analysis, most CMV-associated TCR beta chains were found to appear HLA-restricted, with HLA associations seemingly driven largely by CMV exposure. While some public TCRs were present in many individuals, most TCR sequences turned up only very rarely across donors. Cytomegalovirus status was reported to be diagnosed by the classifier with high specificity and sensitivity in both the original and validation cohorts. The authors suggested that the approach could potentially be generalized to other disease states and immunological phenotypes. A later genetic analysis reported fewer N-insertions in productive TCRs among donors in an Asian-associated ancestry cluster than the roughly 700-donor mean. Broadly in line with IMGT annotations, most TCR beta V segments showed up in productive rearrangements about 87% or about 30% of the time in an earlier analysis of several hundred of the donors. Correlated functional status among segregating V segments might be attributable to linkage disequilibrium, but an unknown experimental factor could not be ruled out. A later analysis reported that several top co-occurrence clusters appeared linked to parvovirus B19, influenza, CMV and Epstein-Barr virus. The sequencing pipeline was judged likely to have produced a cluster of highly shared sequence variants as a technical artifact. Compared with equally common non-associated chains, HLA-associated TCR beta chains in a later analysis were more clonally expanded and had lower generation probabilities. According to a later analysis, TCR association rates differed among HLA loci, with DRB1 alleles showing the most associated TCRs and HLA-C alleles showing the fewest. Specific HLA alleles were associated with 15,000 to 20,000 TCR beta sequences at a false discovery rate of 0.05 in a later analysis. V-gene and J-gene trimming of TCR beta chains was associated with a missense DCLRE1C variant in a later genetic analysis, and the association was replicated in an independent cohort. Over 15 rarely observed V segments, including chromosome 9 orphons, were excluded from the earlier analysis of some 590 of the donors because counts were too low. A further reported finding was that TCR beta sequences accurately predicted the HLA-A and HLA-B alleles for most subjects in the first cohort. Some IMGT-functional V segments, including TRBV6-2 and TRBV6-3, could not be distinguished by the 87-base-pair reads and were therefore excluded. In vitro tests confirmed that a few of the cytomegalovirus-associated TCR beta chains recognize cytomegalovirus antigens. The study listed 170 or so TCR beta chains as associated with cytomegalovirus. Because some donors lacked HLA typing at each locus, the association tests relied only on the typed subset. When HLA alleles, especially DR and DQ, strongly co-occurred, TCR associations were difficult to assign to individual alleles. Presence/absence analyses assumed roughly uniform sequencing depth across donors, an assumption that may not hold. CMV serostatus was the only immune exposure information available for the cohort.

In total, around 600 healthy bone marrow donors made up the cohort. At the time of sampling, every cohort member was nominally healthy, though immune exposures that went unrecorded were likely present. The donor was CMV seronegative and belonged to the group of 350 or so seronegative cohort members. A peripheral blood sample was collected from each donor, and TCR beta sequencing was performed on peripheral blood mononuclear cells. Genomic DNA extraction from the blood cell samples was performed with the Qiagen DNeasy Blood Extraction Kit. In the case of this clone: It has no known antigen specificity. Nothing much larger sits one base from this clone, and base qualities are not available. The same CDR3 is also encoded by other DNA sequences in this sample.

The junction shows trimming of 6 bases on V and 1 base on J, and the gene matches do not reach 1 base of it. The CDR3 goes from the cysteine to the phenylalanine over 13 residues. Only the CDR3 DNA is retained, 39 bases long and in frame from the first base. CDR1 and CDR2 were assigned from the germline V gene as SNHLY and FYNNEI. The method was the immunoSEQ multiplex PCR assay. For the multiplex PCR, a mixture combining 60 forward primers for TCR Vbeta segments and 13 reverse primers for TCR Jbeta segments was used. A multiplex PCR assay on genomic DNA amplified the CDR3 region of rearranged TCR beta genes. Amplified TCR beta libraries were sequenced as 87-base-pair reads on the Illumina HiSeq System. The authors' pipeline ran thus. A later analysis tallied roughly 78 million unique TCR beta chains across the approximately 670 repertoires, and about 12 million of those chains were shared by two or more donors. A nearest-neighbor algorithm error-corrected the raw reads and collapsed the reads into unique sequences, merging closely related sequences to remove PCR and sequencing errors. To assign V, D and J gene segments, CDR3 sequences were aligned to IMGT reference sequences. For a sequence to be retained, at least a six-nucleotide match to both a V gene segment and a J gene segment was required. Rearrangements were classified as productive when the CDR3 lacked stop codons and remained in frame with V and J, and all other rearrangements were classified as non-productive. CDR3 was defined by IMGT convention, running from the second conserved V-encoded cysteine to the conserved J-encoded phenylalanine. The earlier analysis of about 570 of the donors excluded any sequence lacking an unambiguous match to a single V gene segment. An earlier analysis of approximately 590 of the donors called V segments functional above 56.7% productive rearrangements and segregating when the between-donor standard deviation exceeded 5%. A statistical classification framework was built for diagnosing cytomegalovirus status from the catalog of TCR beta chain sequences. A later analysis assigned V and J genes by comparing TCR nucleotide sequences with IMGT/GENE-DB human TR gene sequences. Using the TCRdist pipeline, a later analysis assigned CDR3 sequences along with most-parsimonious VDJ recombination scenarios. A later analysis defined each TCR beta chain by its CDR3 amino acid sequence plus V-gene family, and excluded reads lacking a unique V-gene family. A later analysis removed several hundred highly shared, low-generation-probability nucleotide sequences to deal with suspected cross-contamination and a sequencing artifact. A later analysis calculated a clonal expansion index for each public chain from normalized within-repertoire ranks of inferred template counts. Generation probabilities in a later analysis came from a VDJ recombination model fitted to out-of-frame rearrangements, and those results were checked against IGoR. Hypergeometric tests were used in a later analysis to score TCR-TCR, TCR-HLA and TCR-CMV co-occurrence, with a repertoire-size bias correction applied to the TCR pairs. False discovery rates were estimated in a later analysis by permuting HLA or CMV assignments 20 times. A later analysis grouped co-occurring TCRs with DBSCAN, adding TCRdist sequence similarity when clustering within HLA-allele-positive subsets. Repertoires with fewer than 30,000 or more than 120,000 public chains were left out of co-occurrence clustering, as were a handful of repertoires with anomalous nucleotide sharing. In its TCRdb copy, this immuneACCESS table keeps in-frame sequences only and misses some clones. Where compared with another copy, unresolved V genes explain less than half of these, and the others have no known cause. The DNA was the basis for D and trimming; V, J and clone size are from that table. Here the sample has approximately 120,000 clones; about 78% occur a single time. Under 1.5% of the sample is in the top ten clones.

The sequence joins TRBV2 to TRBJ1-2, with TRBD1 matching 8 junction bases. Specimen: PBMCs. This receptor was obtained from a man aged 50 or older in good health and CMV-seronegative. CDR3 protein: CASRGQGNYGYTF. DNA sequence: TGTGCCAGCAGAGGACAGGGTAACTATGGCTACACCTTC.